The 23 T cell receptor beta chains listed next were all sequenced from one sample in a study of cytomegalovirus exposure and HLA in healthy donors. Primers for the PCR totalled 60 Vbeta and 13 Jbeta. Libraries were prepared by immunoSEQ multiplex PCR; TCRdb keeps only in-frame clonotypes and omits some of them. The table shows 85,000 to 130,000 clones, with around 80% occurring only once. The sequenced material came from PBMCs. These receptors all stem from a man aged 40-49 years in good health and CMV-seronegative.

The genes are TRBV18 and TRBJ2-2, with TRBD1 identical over 12 bases. The germline gives CDR1 KGHSH, CDR2 LQKENI. The CDR3 has 14 residues. V shed 8 bases and J 8 bases; nucleotides not matched to a gene: 6. CDR3 sequence reads: CASAGQGASGELFF. CDR3 in DNA: TGTGCCAGCGCGGGACAGGGGGCGTCGGGGGAGCTGTTTTTT.

The genes are TRBV2 and TRBJ1-3; a possible D gene is TRBD1 (6 bases). In germline, CDR1 is SNHLY, CDR2 FYNNEI. The CDR3 is 14 amino acids. Trimming left V 5 bases short and J 2 bases short, with 10 bases between. The CDR3: CASSPGTPGNTIYF. CDR3 coding DNA: TGTGCCAGCAGTCCCGGGACACCTGGAAACACCATATATTTT.

The genes are TRBV9 and TRBJ2-1; a possible D gene is TRBD2 (6 bases). V shed 0 bases and J shed 0 bases, with 7 bases lying between them. Germline assignment: CDR1 SGDLS and CDR2 YYNGEE. The CDR3 has 15 amino acids. Here the CDR3 reads CASSVVADSYNEQFF. The CDR3 DNA follows: TGTGCCAGCAGCGTAGTAGCGGACTCCTACAATGAGCAGTTCTTC.

The CDR3 loop is CASSPFVGQGAEAFF. For the CDR3, the DNA is TGTGCCAGCAGTCCGTTTGTTGGACAGGGGGCTGAAGCTTTCTTT. This chain connects TRBV2 to TRBJ1-1; 10 bases are shared with TRBD1. The trim removed 5 bases at V and 6 bases at J, leaving 9 bases unmatched. This CDR3 region has 15 residues. CDR1 and CDR2 from the germline V gene are SNHLY and FYNNEI. The variable domain in full, with the rest retrieved from reference TRBV2 and TRBJ1-1, is EPEVTQTPSHQVTQMGQEVILRCVPISNHLYFYWYRQILGQKVEFLVSFYNNEISEKSEIFDDQFSVERPDGSNFTLKIRSTKLEDSAMYFCASSPFVGQGAEAFFGQGTRLTVV.

V gene TRBV5-8 combines with J gene TRBJ2-3, with 8 bases matching TRBD1. The V gene end was trimmed by 0 bases and the J gene end by 5 bases; junction bases not matched to a gene: 11. This CDR3 is built from 17 residues. In germline, CDR1 is SGHTS, CDR2 YDEGEE. The CDR3 DNA is TGTGCCAGCAGCTTGGAAGAGACAGGGGTACACAGAGATACGCAGTATTTT. Its protein product is CASSLEETGVHRDTQYF.

V usage is TRBV10-2 and J usage is TRBJ2-2; 9 bases are shared with TRBD1. Germline values: CDR1 WSHSY, CDR2 SAAADI. The V segment lost 7 bases and the J segment 8 bases; nucleotides outside the gene matches: 11. The CDR3 sequence is 15 residues long. The CDR3: CASTQLQGASGELFF. The CDR3 DNA reads TGCGCCAGCACCCAACTACAGGGGGCATCAGGGGAGCTGTTTTTT.

This clone has a single count. This sequence joins TRBV4-2 and TRBJ2-7, with unresolved D. The CDR3 has 14 residues. Trimming cost V 0 bases and J 3 bases, with 9 bases left between them. In germline, CDR1 is LGHNA, CDR2 YNFKEQ. CDR3 bases: TGTGCCAGCAGCCAAGATCTGGCCAGCTACGAGCAGTACTTC. Residues: CASSQDLASYEQYF.

The chain employs TRBV7-9 and TRBJ2-3, with D maybe TRBD2 (6 bases). The CDR3 covers 15 residues. V lost 3 bases and J lost 9, with 19 bases in between. CDR1 SEHNR and CDR2 FQNEAQ come from the germline V gene (reference sequence). The CDR3 spells CASSFVSTSGGTQYF. The DNA for the CDR3 is TGTGCCAGCAGCTTTGTGTCTACTAGTGGGGGGACGCAGTATTTT.

The genes are TRBV9 and TRBJ2-6, with 12 bases matching TRBD2. This CDR3 comprises 18 residues. The germline V gene has CDR1 SGDLS and CDR2 YYNGEE. Unmatched junction bases numbered 9, after V lost 4 bases and J lost 4 bases. The CDR3 coding sequence is TGTGCCAGCAGCCCCGACCTAGCGGGGGGGCTCGGGGCCAACGTCCTGACTTTC. As protein: CASSPDLAGGLGANVLTF.

This chain connects TRBV2 to TRBJ2-7; 15 bases fit TRBD2. The CDR3 totals 16 residues. After removal of 2 bases from V and 2 bases from J, the junction contained 1 base not matched to a gene. Germline V gene data show CDR1 as SNHLY and CDR2 as FYNNEI. CDR3 DNA: TGTGCCAGCAGTGAATGGACTAGCGGGGGGGCCTACGAGCAGTACTTC. The encoded protein is CASSEWTSGGAYEQYF.

This chain joins TRBV19 and TRBJ2-3; 10 bases line up with TRBD2. Germline V gives CDR1 LNHDA, CDR2 SQIVND (reference sequence). V lost 2 bases and J lost 6; bases outside the gene matches: 8. The CDR3 totals 16 residues. In DNA, the CDR3 is TGTGCCAGTAGTATATTGAGCGGGGGGGCCGCGGATACGCAGTATTTT. Its translation: CASSILSGGAADTQYF.

This chain uses TRBV7-2 with TRBJ2-5; tentative D call: TRBD2 (6 bases). Germline V gene lookup returns CDR1 SGHTA and CDR2 FQGNSA. Trimming cost V 3 bases and J 5 bases, with 13 bases left between them. The CDR3 length is 14 residues. In DNA form, the CDR3 reads TGTGCCAGCAGCTTTCATGGGGGGAGGGAGACCCAGTACTTC. It translates to CASSFHGGRETQYF.

The chain carries TRBV4-1 and TRBJ2-5; 15 nucleotides align to TRBD2. This CDR3 is built from 17 residues. The V gene's germline CDR1 is MGHRA and CDR2 YSYEKL. J gave up 4 bases and V 4 bases, and 7 bases lay outside the gene matches. As DNA, the CDR3 is TGCGCCAGCAGCCCGGGGACTAGCGGGGGGCGGAGAGAGACCCAGTACTTC. Translation gives CASSPGTSGGRRETQYF.

This clone was seen only once. The chain employs TRBV19 and TRBJ2-7; perhaps TRBD1 as D (7 bases). The ends were cut back, 3 bases at V and 5 bases at J, with 17 bases in the middle. The CDR3 loop spans 15 amino acids. The germline CDR1 and CDR2 sequences are LNHDA and SQIVND (reference sequence). The CDR3 coding sequence is TGTGCCAGTAGTATGGAGGGGGCGCGTAGGAACGAGCAGTACTTC. Protein product: CASSMEGARRNEQYF.

The chain carries TRBV6-4 and TRBJ2-3, with D perhaps TRBD2 (5 bases). Germline lookup yields CDR1 MRHNA and CDR2 SNTAGT. Trimming removed 8 bases at V and 2 bases at J, with 11 bases between. This CDR3 has 13 amino acids. CDR3 region: CASSTGNTDTQYF. DNA of the CDR3: TGTGCCAGCTCTACGGGGAACACAGATACGCAGTATTTT.

This clone occurred a few times. This chain connects TRBV4-1 to TRBJ2-2; 12 nucleotides agree with TRBD2. V lost 4 bases to trimming and J lost 2 bases; unmatched junction nucleotides: 5. CDR1 is MGHRA and CDR2 is YSYEKL in the germline V gene. The CDR3 totals 17 residues. CDR3 sequence: CASSPRLAGANTGELFF. The CDR3 DNA is TGCGCCAGCAGCCCCCGACTAGCGGGGGCTAACACCGGGGAGCTGTTTTTT.

The chain employs TRBV19 and TRBJ1-2, with 8 bases fitting TRBD1. CDR1 LNHDA and CDR2 SQIVND come from the germline V gene (reference sequence). The CDR3 sequence is 13 residues long. V gave up 6 bases and J gave up 4 bases; unmatched junction bases: 4. The CDR3 loop is CASRGQVVYGYTF. As DNA, the CDR3 is TGTGCCAGTAGGGGACAGGTTGTCTATGGCTACACCTTC.

The chain links TRBV7-3 to TRBJ2-2, with D perhaps TRBD2 (5 bases). This CDR3 is 14 amino acids long. CDR1 SGHTA and CDR2 FQGTGA come from the germline V gene. Between the trimmed V and J ends, which lost 4 bases and 2 bases, there was a span of 8 bases. CDR3 amino acids: CASSYGVNTGELFF. The CDR3 coding sequence is TGTGCCAGCAGCTACGGGGTTAACACCGGGGAGCTGTTTTTT. The entire variable domain, with the rest obtained from reference TRBV7-3 and TRBJ2-2, is as follows: GAGVSQTPSNKVTEKGKYVELRCDPISGHTALYWYRQSLGQGPEFLIYFQGTGAADDSGLPNDRFFAVRPEGSVSTLKIQRTERGDSAVYLCASSYGVNTGELFFGEGSRLTVL.

The chain recombines TRBV5-1 with TRBJ1-2, with D maybe TRBD1 (6 bases). The CDR3 consists of 13 residues. CDR1 is SGHRS and CDR2 is YFSETQ in the germline V gene. The V end lost 2 bases, the J end lost 4 bases, and 9 bases lay between the germline ends. The CDR3 loop is CASSFRDTYGYTF. The CDR3 nucleotides are TGCGCCAGCAGCTTTCGGGACACCTATGGCTACACCTTC.

The chain carries TRBV6-5 and TRBJ1-4; 11 nucleotides align to TRBD1. Germline CDR1 MNHEY, CDR2 SVGAGI. J was trimmed by 10 bases and V by 6 bases; bases with no gene match: 7. CDR3 size: 14 residues. The CDR3 reads CASSPDRGQGKLFF. In nucleotides, the CDR3 is TGTGCCAGCAGCCCGGACAGGGGGCAAGGAAAACTGTTTTTT.

The rearrangement uses TRBV12-1 and TRBJ2-2; TRBD1 is the table's D call and was not checked against the DNA. TRBV12-1 is labeled a pseudogene. CDR3 size: 17 residues. DNA of the CDR3: TGTGCCAGCAGCCTAACCCGGGACAGGGAGAACACCGGGGAGCTGTTTTTT. It specifies CASSLTRDRENTGELFF.

Only a few counts were recorded for this clone. This chain joins TRBV2 and TRBJ1-2, with TRBD1 identical over 8 bases. Trimming cost V 5 bases and J 4 bases; bases outside gene matches: 18. CDR1 is SNHLY, CDR2 FYNNEI, per germline. The CDR3 consists of 18 residues. The CDR3 DNA sequence: TGTGCCAGCAGTTCTGTCGGGCAGGGGGCTGCTAATGCCTATGGCTACACCTTC. This gives the protein CASSSVGQGAANAYGYTF. The full variable domain, in which reference TRBV2 and TRBJ1-2 provide the parts outside the CDR3, is EPEVTQTPSHQVTQMGQEVILRCVPISNHLYFYWYRQILGQKVEFLVSFYNNEISEKSEIFDDQFSVERPDGSNFTLKIRSTKLEDSAMYFCASSSVGQGAANAYGYTFGSGTRLTVV.

V is TRBV11-1 and J is TRBJ2-7; 8 bases line up with TRBD1. Per the germline V gene, CDR1 is SGHAT and CDR2 is FQDESV (reference sequence). Germline trimming cut 2 bases from V and 2 bases from J; bases unmatched to any gene: 5. This CDR3 contains 15 residues. The CDR3 loop reads CASSLLRTGPYEQYF. The CDR3 region has the DNA TGTGCCAGCAGCTTATTGCGGACAGGGCCCTACGAGCAGTACTTC.